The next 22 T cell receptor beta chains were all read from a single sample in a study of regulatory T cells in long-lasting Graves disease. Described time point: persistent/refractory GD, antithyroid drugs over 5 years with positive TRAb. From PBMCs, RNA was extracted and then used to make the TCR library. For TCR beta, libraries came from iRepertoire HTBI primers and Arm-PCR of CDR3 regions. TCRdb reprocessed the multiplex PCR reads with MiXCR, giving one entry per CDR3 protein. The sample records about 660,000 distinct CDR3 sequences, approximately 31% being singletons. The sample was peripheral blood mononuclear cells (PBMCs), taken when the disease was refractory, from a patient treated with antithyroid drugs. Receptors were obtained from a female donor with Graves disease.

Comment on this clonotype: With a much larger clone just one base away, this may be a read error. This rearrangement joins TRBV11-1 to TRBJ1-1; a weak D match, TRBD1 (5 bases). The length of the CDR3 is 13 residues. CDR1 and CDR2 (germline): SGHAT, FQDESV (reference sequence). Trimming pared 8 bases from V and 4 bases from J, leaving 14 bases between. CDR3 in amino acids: CASGPGRSTEAFF. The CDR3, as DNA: TGTGCCAGCGGCCCAGGGCGAAGCACTGAAGCTTTCTTT.

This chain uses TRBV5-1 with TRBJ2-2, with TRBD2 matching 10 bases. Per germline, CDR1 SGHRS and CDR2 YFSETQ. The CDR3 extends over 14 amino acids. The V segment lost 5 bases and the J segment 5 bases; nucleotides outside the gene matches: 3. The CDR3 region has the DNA TGCGCCAGCAGAACTAGCGGGGTTACCGGGGAGCTGTTTTTT. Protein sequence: CASRTSGVTGELFF.

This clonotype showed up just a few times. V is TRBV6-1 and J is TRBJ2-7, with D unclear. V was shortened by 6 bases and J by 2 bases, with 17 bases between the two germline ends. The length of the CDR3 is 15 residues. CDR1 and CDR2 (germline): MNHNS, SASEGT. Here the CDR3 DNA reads TGTGCCAGCAGCCCGAAAGGTTTAGCCCCCTACGAGCAGTACTTC. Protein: CASSPKGLAPYEQYF.

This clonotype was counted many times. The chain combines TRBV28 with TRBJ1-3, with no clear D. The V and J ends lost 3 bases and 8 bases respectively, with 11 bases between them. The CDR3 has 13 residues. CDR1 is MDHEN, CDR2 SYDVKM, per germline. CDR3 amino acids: CASSFGSTDTIYF. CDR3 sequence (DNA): TGTGCCAGCAGTTTCGGGAGTACGGACACCATATATTTT.

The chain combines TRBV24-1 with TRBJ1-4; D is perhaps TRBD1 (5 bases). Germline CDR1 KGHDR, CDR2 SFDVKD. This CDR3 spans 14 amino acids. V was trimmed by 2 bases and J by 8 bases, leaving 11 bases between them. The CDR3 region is CATSDSGPGEKLFF. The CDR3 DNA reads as TGTGCCACCAGTGATTCGGGGCCCGGCGAAAAACTGTTTTTT.

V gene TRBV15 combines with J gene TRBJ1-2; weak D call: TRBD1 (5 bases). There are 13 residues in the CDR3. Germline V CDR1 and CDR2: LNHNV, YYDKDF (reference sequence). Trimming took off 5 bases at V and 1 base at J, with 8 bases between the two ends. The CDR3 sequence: CATSGQHNYGYTF. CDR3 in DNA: TGTGCCACCAGCGGACAACATAACTATGGCTACACCTTC.

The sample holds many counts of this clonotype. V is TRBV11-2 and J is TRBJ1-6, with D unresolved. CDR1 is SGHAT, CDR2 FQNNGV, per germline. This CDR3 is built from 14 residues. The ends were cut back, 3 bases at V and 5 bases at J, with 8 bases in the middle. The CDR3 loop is CASSFNLNNSPLHF. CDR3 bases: TGTGCCAGCAGCTTTAACCTAAATAATTCACCCCTCCACTTT. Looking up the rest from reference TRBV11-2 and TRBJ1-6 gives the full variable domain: EAGVAQSPRYKIIEKRQSVAFWCNPISGHATLYWYQQILGQGPKLLIQFQNNGVVDDSQLPKDRFSAERLKGVDSTLKIQPAKLEDSAVYLCASSFNLNNSPLHFGNGTRLTVT.

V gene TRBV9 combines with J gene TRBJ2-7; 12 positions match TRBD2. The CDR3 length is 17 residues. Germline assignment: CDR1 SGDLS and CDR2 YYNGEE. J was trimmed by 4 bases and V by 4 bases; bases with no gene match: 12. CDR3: CASSLGPGGTSGYEQYF. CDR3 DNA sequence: TGTGCCAGCAGCCTAGGCCCCGGGGGGACTAGCGGGTACGAGCAGTACTTC.

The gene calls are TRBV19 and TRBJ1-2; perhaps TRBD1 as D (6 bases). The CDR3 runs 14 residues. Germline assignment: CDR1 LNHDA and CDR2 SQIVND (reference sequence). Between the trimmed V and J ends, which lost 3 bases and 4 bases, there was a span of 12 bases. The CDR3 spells CASSIGTPIYGYTF. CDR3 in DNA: TGTGCCAGTAGTATCGGGACACCCATCTATGGCTACACCTTC.

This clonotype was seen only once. CDR3 nucleotides: TGTGCCAGCAGGCCAACTAGCGGGAGACGCACCGGGGAGCTGTTTTTT. Translating it yields CASRPTSGRRTGELFF. This chain joins TRBV7-9 and TRBJ2-2, with 11 bases that match TRBD2. Losses at the gene ends were 6 bases for V and 4 bases for J; bases not matched to a gene: 7. Germline V lookup: CDR1 SEHNR, CDR2 FQNEAQ (reference sequence). CDR3 length: 16 amino acids.

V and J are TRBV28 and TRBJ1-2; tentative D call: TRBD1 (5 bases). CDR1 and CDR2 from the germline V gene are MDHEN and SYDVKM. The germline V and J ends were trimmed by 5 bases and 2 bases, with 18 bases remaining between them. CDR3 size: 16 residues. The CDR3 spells CASSTQVGEGNYGYTF. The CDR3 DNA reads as TGTGCCAGCAGTACCCAGGTCGGGGAGGGGAACTATGGCTACACCTTC.

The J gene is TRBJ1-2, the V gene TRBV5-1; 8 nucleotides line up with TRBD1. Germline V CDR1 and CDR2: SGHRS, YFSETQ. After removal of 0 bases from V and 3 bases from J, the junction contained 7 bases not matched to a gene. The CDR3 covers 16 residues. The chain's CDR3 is CASSLASGGSYYGYTF. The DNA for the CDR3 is TGCGCCAGCAGCTTGGCCTCAGGGGGCTCATACTATGGCTACACCTTC.

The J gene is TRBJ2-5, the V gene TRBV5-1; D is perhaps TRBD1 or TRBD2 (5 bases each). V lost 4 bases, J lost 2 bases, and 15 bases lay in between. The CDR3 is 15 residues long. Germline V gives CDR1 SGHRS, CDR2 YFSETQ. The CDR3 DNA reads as TGCGCCAGCAGCGGGGTCCGGGACCCACAAGAGACCCAGTACTTC. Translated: CASSGVRDPQETQYF.

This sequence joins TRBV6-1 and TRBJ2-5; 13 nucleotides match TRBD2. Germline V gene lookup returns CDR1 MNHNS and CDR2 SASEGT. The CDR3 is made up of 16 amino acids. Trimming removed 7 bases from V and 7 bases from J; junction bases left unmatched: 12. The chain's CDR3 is CASTPRGLAGLGTQYF. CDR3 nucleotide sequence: TGTGCCAGCACTCCAAGGGGACTAGCGGGGCTAGGGACCCAGTACTTC.

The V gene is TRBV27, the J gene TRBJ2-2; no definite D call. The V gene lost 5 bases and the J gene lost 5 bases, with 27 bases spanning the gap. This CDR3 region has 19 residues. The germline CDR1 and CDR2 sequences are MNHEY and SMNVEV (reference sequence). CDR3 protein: CASSPLVWQSLEETGELFF. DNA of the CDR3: TGTGCCAGCAGTCCCCTGGTATGGCAGTCCCTCGAGGAAACCGGGGAGCTGTTTTTT.

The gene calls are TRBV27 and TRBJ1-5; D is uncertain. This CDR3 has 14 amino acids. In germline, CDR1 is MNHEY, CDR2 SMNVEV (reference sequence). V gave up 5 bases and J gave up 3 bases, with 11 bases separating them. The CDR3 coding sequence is TGTGCCAGCAGTGGTGGCACCTACAATCAGCCCCAGCATTTT. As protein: CASSGGTYNQPQHF.

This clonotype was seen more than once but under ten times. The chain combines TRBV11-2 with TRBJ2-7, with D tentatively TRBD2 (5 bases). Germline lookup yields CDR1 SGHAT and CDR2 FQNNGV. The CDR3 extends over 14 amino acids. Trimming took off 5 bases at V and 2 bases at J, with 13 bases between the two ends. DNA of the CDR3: TGTGCCAGCAGCGCCCCGGGGTGGACCTACGAGCAGTACTTC. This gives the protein CASSAPGWTYEQYF.

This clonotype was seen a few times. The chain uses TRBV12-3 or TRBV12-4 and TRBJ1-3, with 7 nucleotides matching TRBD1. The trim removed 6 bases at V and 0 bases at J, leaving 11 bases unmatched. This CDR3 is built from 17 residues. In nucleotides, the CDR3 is TGTGCCAGCAGCCGATCGGCAGGGGGTTTCTCTGGAAACACCATATATTTT. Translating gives CASSRSAGGFSGNTIYF.

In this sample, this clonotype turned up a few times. CDR3 region: CASSQTAYSNQPQHF. In DNA, the CDR3 is TGTGCCAGCAGCCAAACCGCTTATAGCAATCAGCCCCAGCATTTT. The rearrangement uses TRBV3-1 and TRBJ1-5, with D unclear. Trimming removed 2 bases from V and 0 bases from J, with 8 bases in between. CDR1 is LGHDT, CDR2 YNNKEL, per germline (reference sequence). This CDR3 region has 15 residues.

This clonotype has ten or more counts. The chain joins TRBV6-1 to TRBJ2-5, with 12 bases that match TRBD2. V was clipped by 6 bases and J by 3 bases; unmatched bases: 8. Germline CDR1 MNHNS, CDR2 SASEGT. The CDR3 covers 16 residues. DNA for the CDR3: TGTGCCAGCAGACGGACTAGCGGGAATTTAAAAGAGACCCAGTACTTC. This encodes CASRRTSGNLKETQYF.

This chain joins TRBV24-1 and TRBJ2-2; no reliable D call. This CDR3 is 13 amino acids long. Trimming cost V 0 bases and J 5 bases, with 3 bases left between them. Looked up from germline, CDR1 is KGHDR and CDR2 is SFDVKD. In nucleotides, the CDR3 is TGTGCCACCAGTGATTTGAGGACCGGGGAGCTGTTTTTT. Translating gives CATSDLRTGELFF.

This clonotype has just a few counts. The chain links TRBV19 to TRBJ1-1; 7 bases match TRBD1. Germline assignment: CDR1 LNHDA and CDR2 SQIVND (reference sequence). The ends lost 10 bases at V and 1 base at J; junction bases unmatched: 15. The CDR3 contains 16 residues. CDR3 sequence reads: CATTLGGRGENTEAFF. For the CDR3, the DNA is TGTGCCACCACACTTGGAGGCAGGGGGGAGAACACTGAAGCTTTCTTT.